Described below is a single TCR beta chain sequence and its context. The sample holds a few counts of this clone. Its binding antigen is unknown. No base quality information exists; no much larger clone differs at one position. Each donor gave one peripheral blood draw, about 110 mL on average, collected into heparinised tubes. Using a panel that included CD45RO, CCR7, CD25, CD127, CD95 and CD27, naive, central memory, regulatory and stem cell-like memory CD4+ T cells were sorted on a BD FACSAria II. All sorted populations exceeded 95% purity. PBMCs were separated immediately by Lymphoprep density gradient centrifugation and were stained directly, without being cultured. Samples were stained and sorted in pairs, with one healthy donor and one patient per experiment, so that batch effects were minimized. This record comes from a study of beta chain features in type 1 diabetes (dated by TCRdb to the late 2010s). The study in broad terms: Mean age, gender distribution, total cell number and subset yield were not different between patients and healthy donors. A total of roughly 98,000,000 sorted cells were examined across all samples, and RNA yield correlated strongly with the number of cells per subset. In the study, TCRB repertoires of sorted circulating CD4+ T cell subsets from recently diagnosed type 1 diabetes patients were compared with those of matched healthy donors. Regulatory and stem cell-like memory subsets were isolated from only 8 patients and roughly eight healthy donors, whereas naive and central memory subsets came from all 30 or so donors. Beyond this particular receptor, the publication reports: Because cDNA was sequenced instead of genomic DNA, activated cells with high expression could be over-represented, although the groups did not differ in activation or CD3 levels. PCR may preferentially amplify shorter templates, but because patient and control samples were amplified and corrected together, any resulting skew would affect both groups equally. Type 1 diabetes patients showed a moderate but significant shortening of TCRB CDR3 length in all four CD4+ subsets. Only small numbers of individuals were included in the HLA sub-analyses, which left unresolved whether HLA type had any influence on TCRB rearrangement. The naive, central memory and regulatory TCRB repertoires appeared to resemble one another more closely among patients than among healthy donors. At VDJ recombination sites, type 1 diabetes patients had fewer insertions and more deleted nucleotides, which implies abnormalities in thymic rearrangement.

The entire amount of isolated RNA was reverse transcribed using the High Capacity cDNA Reverse Transcription Kit, so the sequenced TCRB transcripts were expressed ones. Deep immunoSEQ sequencing was performed on naive, central memory and regulatory T cell samples, with an average of roughly 3.3 million total reads per sample. After sorted cells were lysed in RLT buffer, RNA was extracted with DNase-treated RNeasy Micro or Mini kits, with the choice depending on cell number. Each cell subset was processed on its own to prevent cross-contamination, while patient and healthy donor samples were processed together. Using the immunoSEQ multiplex PCR, TCRB sequences were amplified from cDNA into 87-bp fragments spanning the CDR3 region. The amplicons were sequenced using the Illumina HiSeq platform. Concerning the study's data processing: PCR bias was corrected computationally using synthetic template baselines, and reads within Hamming distance 2 were collapsed, with unmergeable singletons discarded. Reads were aligned to IMGT to assign V, D and J genes, CDR3 length, and insertions or deletions at six rearrangement sites. Within each subset, clonotype counts were normalized to sorted cell number, and only after that were true diversity and Gini coefficients computed with the tcR R package. The overlap coefficient, calculated on TCRB nucleotide sequences, was used to quantify repertoire sharing. Out-of-frame TCRB sequences from naive cells were analyzed as a proxy for the pre-selection repertoire. TCRdb's version of the immuneACCESS table is confined to in-frame rearrangements and falls short of the full clone set. An unresolved V gene accounts for under half of the shortfall where checked; the remainder is of unknown origin. The V and J calls and the clone size are those of that table, but D and trimming were determined from the DNA. This sample has about 270,000 clones in its table, and approximately 15% of those were observed once. About 0.016% of the sample is held by the ten biggest clonotypes.

V lost 7 bases and J lost 4 bases; the stretch between them is 16 bases long. From cysteine to phenylalanine, the CDR3 is 14 amino acids long. Of all the DNA, just the CDR3 is kept, 42 bases in frame from base 1. Taken from the germline V gene (reference sequence), the CDR1 and CDR2 loops are LNHDA and SQIVND. Recombination linked TRBV19 to TRBJ1-2, and perhaps TRBD1 as D gene, on 6 matching bases. This sequence was found in a young man with type 1 diabetes. What was sequenced was naive CD4+ T cells from blood. Interpreted using the paper, the cell subset or site label stands for: true naive CD4+ T cells. The CDR3 reads CASTSVDRIYGYTF. The nucleotide sequence reads TGTGCCAGTACCTCGGTCGACAGGATCTATGGCTACACCTTC.